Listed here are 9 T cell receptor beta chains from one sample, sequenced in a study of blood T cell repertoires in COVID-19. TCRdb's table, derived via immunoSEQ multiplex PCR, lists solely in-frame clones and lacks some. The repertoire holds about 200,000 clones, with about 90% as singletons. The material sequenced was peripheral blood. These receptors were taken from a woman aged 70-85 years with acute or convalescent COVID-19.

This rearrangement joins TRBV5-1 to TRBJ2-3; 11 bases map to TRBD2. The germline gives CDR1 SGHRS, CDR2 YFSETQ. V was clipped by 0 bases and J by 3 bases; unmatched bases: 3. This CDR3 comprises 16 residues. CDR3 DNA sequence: TGCGCCAGCAGCTTGGTGGCTAGCGGGGGGACAGATACGCAGTATTTT. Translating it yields CASSLVASGGTDTQYF. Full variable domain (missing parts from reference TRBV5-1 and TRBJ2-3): KAGVTQTPRYLIKTRGQQVTLSCSPISGHRSVSWYQQTPGQGLQFLFEYFSETQRNKGNFPGRFSGRQFSNSRSEMNVSTLELGDSALYLCASSLVASGGTDTQYFGPGTRLTVL.

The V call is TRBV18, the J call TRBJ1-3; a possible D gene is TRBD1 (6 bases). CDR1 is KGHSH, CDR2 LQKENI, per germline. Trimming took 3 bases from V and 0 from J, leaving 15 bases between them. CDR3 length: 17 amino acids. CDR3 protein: CASSPMPGQLSGNTIYF. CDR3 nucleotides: TGTGCCAGCTCACCTATGCCAGGACAGCTCTCTGGAAACACCATATATTTT.

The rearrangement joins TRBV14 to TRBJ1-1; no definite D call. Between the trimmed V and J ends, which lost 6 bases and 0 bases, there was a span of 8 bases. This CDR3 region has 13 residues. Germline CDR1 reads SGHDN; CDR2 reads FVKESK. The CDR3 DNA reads TGTGCCAGCAGGCCAGACTTGAACACTGAAGCTTTCTTT. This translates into CASRPDLNTEAFF. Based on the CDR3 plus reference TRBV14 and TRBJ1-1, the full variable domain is EAGVTQFPSHSVIEKGQTVTLRCDPISGHDNLYWYRRVMGKEIKFLLHFVKESKQDESGMPNNRFLAERTGGTYSTLKVQPAELEDSGVYFCASRPDLNTEAFFGQGTRLTVV.

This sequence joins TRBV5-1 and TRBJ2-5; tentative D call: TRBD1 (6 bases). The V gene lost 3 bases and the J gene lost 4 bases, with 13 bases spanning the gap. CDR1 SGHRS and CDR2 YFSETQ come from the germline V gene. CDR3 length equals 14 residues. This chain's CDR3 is CASSSGHPRETQYF. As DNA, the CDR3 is TGCGCCAGCAGCTCGGGACACCCCAGAGAGACCCAGTACTTC.

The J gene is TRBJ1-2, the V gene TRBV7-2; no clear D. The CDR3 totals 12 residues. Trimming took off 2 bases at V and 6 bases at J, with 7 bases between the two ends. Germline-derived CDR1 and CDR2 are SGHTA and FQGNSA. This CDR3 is CASSLRDNGYTF. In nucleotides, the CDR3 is TGTGCCAGCAGCTTACGAGATAATGGCTACACCTTC.

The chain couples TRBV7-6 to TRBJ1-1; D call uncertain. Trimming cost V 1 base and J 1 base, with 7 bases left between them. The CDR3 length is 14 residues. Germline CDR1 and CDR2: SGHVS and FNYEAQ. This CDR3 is CASSLEEGNTEAFF. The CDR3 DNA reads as TGTGCCAGCAGCTTAGAAGAGGGGAACACTGAAGCTTTCTTT.

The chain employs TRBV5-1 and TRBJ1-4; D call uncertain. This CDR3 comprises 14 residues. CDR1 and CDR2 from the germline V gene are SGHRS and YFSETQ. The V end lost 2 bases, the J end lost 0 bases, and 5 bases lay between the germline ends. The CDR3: CASSFRATNEKLFF. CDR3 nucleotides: TGCGCCAGCAGCTTTCGGGCAACTAATGAAAAACTGTTTTTT.

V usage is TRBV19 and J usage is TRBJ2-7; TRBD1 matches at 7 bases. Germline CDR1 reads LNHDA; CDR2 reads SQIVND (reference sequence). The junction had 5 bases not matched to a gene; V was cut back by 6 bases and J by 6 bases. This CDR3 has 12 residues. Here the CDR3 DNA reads TGTGCCAGTAGGACAGGGCAGGGCGAGCAGTACTTC. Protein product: CASRTGQGEQYF.

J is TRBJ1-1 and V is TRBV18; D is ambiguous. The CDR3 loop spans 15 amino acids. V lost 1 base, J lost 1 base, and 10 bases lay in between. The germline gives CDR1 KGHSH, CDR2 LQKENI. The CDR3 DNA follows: TGTGCCAGCTCACCACGGATGGGCCGGAACACTGAAGCTTTCTTT. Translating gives CASSPRMGRNTEAFF.